Presented here are 18 T cell receptor beta chains from one specimen sequenced in a study of beta chain features in type 1 diabetes. Study-level points and caveats: When Type 1 diabetes patients were examined, their TCRB CDR3s proved moderately but significantly shorter in all four CD4+ subsets.

Their specific antigens are unknown. TCRB transcripts that were expressed got sequenced, as all of the isolated RNA had been reverse transcribed. Produced via immunoSEQ multiplex PCR; TCRdb's table is partial and in-frame only. The repertoire consists of 130,000 or so clones, with 15% to 20% occurring once and the leading ten covering 2% to 3%. Sequenced material: central memory CD4+ T cells from blood. These receptors came from a man aged 30-40 years with type 1 diabetes.

This clone was observed a few times. V gene TRBV7-9 combines with J gene TRBJ2-7; either TRBD1 or TRBD2 may fit D (7 bases each). Per the germline V gene, CDR1 is SEHNR and CDR2 is FQNEAQ (reference sequence). The CDR3 is 15 amino acids. With 5 bases removed from V and 2 bases from J, the gap between germline ends came to 16 bases. The CDR3 nucleotides read TGTGCCAGCAGCGAGGGGGGGACAGAACCCTACGAGCAGTACTTC. Its protein is CASSEGGTEPYEQYF.

This clone showed up just a few times. This rearrangement joins TRBV27 to TRBJ2-3, with 7 bases aligning to TRBD2. Looked up from germline, CDR1 is MNHEY and CDR2 is SMNVEV (reference sequence). With 6 bases clipped from V and 4 bases from J, the junction kept 10 bases outside the gene matches. The CDR3 has 15 amino acids. In nucleotides, the CDR3 is TGTGCCAGCAGCAAACCGGGACTACCCCCAGATACGCAGTATTTT. It yields the protein CASSKPGLPPDTQYF.

This clone appeared a few times. Just one base apart from a much larger clone, this may be a read error. V is TRBV7-2 and J is TRBJ2-3; D ambiguous. The CDR3 length is 12 residues. The germline V and J ends were trimmed by 4 bases and 2 bases, with 4 bases remaining between them. Germline V gives CDR1 SGHTA, CDR2 FQGNSA. The CDR3 protein is CASSYSTDTQYF. The CDR3 nucleotides read TGTGCCAGCAGCTACTCCACAGATACGCAGTATTTT.

The rearrangement uses TRBV27 and TRBJ2-3; 7 bases line up with TRBD1. The ends lost 6 bases at V and 1 base at J; junction bases unmatched: 4. Germline CDR1 MNHEY, CDR2 SMNVEV (reference sequence). The CDR3 is 14 residues long. The CDR3: CASRRQGGTDTQYF. For the CDR3, the DNA is TGTGCCAGCAGACGACAGGGTGGCACAGATACGCAGTATTTT.

V is TRBV6-1 and J is TRBJ1-5; TRBD1 is a possible D gene (6 bases). The CDR3 has 18 amino acids. In germline, CDR1 is MNHNS, CDR2 SASEGT. With 4 bases removed from V and 0 bases from J, the gap between germline ends came to 19 bases. The CDR3: CASSGGGPQSYSNQPQHF. The CDR3 coding sequence is TGTGCCAGCAGTGGAGGGGGACCCCAGTCTTATAGCAATCAGCCCCAGCATTTT.

As for this clone: This may arise from a read error, as a much more abundant clone is one base away. The V call is TRBV11-2, the J call TRBJ2-7; D call uncertain. The V and J ends lost 5 bases and 3 bases respectively, with 2 bases between them. This CDR3 has 10 amino acids. Germline lookup yields CDR1 SGHAT and CDR2 FQNNGV. CDR3 protein: CASSNYEQYF. In DNA, the CDR3 is TGTGCCAGCAGCAACTACGAGCAGTACTTC.

The V call is TRBV9, the J call TRBJ2-1; D gene uncertain. The V end was cut by 2 bases, the J end by 2 bases, with 8 bases between. Germline CDR1 reads SGDLS; CDR2 reads YYNGEE. This CDR3 spans 14 amino acids. The CDR3 sequence: CASSVMGPYNEQFF. The CDR3 bases are TGTGCCAGCAGCGTTATGGGCCCCTACAATGAGCAGTTCTTC.

This clone was recorded a few times. The chain has TRBV9 and TRBJ1-6; no clear D. Trimming took 3 bases from V and 8 from J, leaving 9 bases between them. CDR3 length: 13 amino acids. The V gene's germline CDR1 is SGDLS and CDR2 YYNGEE. This CDR3 is CASSAATDSPLHF. In nucleotides, the CDR3 is TGTGCCAGCAGCGCCGCTACAGATTCACCCCTCCACTTT.

V gene TRBV27 combines with J gene TRBJ2-1; a possible D gene is TRBD2 (5 bases). V lost 6 bases to trimming and J lost 7 bases, with 19 bases between them. The CDR3 consists of 15 residues. Germline V gene data show CDR1 as MNHEY and CDR2 as SMNVEV (reference sequence). CDR3 nucleotide sequence: TGTGCCAGCAGCCGAGGGTCCGACCAAGGAAATGAGCAGTTCTTC. Its protein product is CASSRGSDQGNEQFF.

This clone was picked up a small number of times. This rearrangement joins TRBV4-2 to TRBJ2-5; 7 nucleotides agree with TRBD1. The CDR3 consists of 16 residues. Germline loops: CDR1 LGHNA, CDR2 YNFKEQ. V was clipped by 0 bases and J by 2 bases; unmatched bases: 6. CDR3 residues: CASSQDRTGGQETQYF. CDR3 nucleotides: TGTGCCAGCAGCCAAGATCGGACAGGAGGACAAGAGACCCAGTACTTC.

This chain links TRBV4-3 with TRBJ2-1, with D tentatively TRBD1 (6 bases). The CDR3 sequence is 15 residues long. Germline V CDR1 and CDR2: LGHNA, YSLEER. V was trimmed by 0 bases and J by 5 bases, leaving 11 bases between them. CDR3 region: CASSQDPQGDNEQFF. CDR3 nucleotide sequence: TGCGCCAGCAGCCAAGATCCACAGGGCGACAATGAGCAGTTCTTC.

The chain links TRBV6-6 to TRBJ2-5; 13 bases match TRBD2. Germline V gene data show CDR1 as MNHNY and CDR2 as SVGAGI (reference sequence). The trim removed 2 bases at V and 3 bases at J, leaving 0 bases unmatched. The CDR3 totals 15 residues. This chain's CDR3 is CASSYGTSGEETQYF. The CDR3 coding sequence is TGTGCCAGCAGTTACGGGACTAGCGGGGAAGAGACCCAGTACTTC.

The chain carries TRBV7-2 and TRBJ1-5, with TRBD1 as a possible D gene (6 bases). Trimming took 2 bases from V and 5 from J, leaving 7 bases between them. The CDR3 is 13 amino acids. CDR1 and CDR2 (germline): SGHTA, FQGNSA. The CDR3 region is CASSLRQDQPQHF. The CDR3 bases are TGTGCCAGCAGCTTACGACAGGATCAGCCCCAGCATTTT.

Ten or more counts support this clone. The rearrangement uses TRBV29-1 and TRBJ2-3; possibly TRBD1 for D (6 bases). The V end was cut by 7 bases, the J end by 5 bases, with 13 bases between. Germline CDR1 and CDR2: SQVTM and ANQGSEA. CDR3 length equals 12 residues. The CDR3 protein is CSAHRVRDTQYF. Written as DNA, the CDR3 is TGCAGCGCCCACAGGGTTCGAGATACGCAGTATTTT.

This clone was counted only a few times. This rearrangement joins TRBV29-1 to TRBJ2-5; 9 bases agree with TRBD2. After removal of 7 bases from V and 0 bases from J, the junction contained 9 bases not matched to a gene. The germline V gene encodes CDR1 SQVTM and CDR2 ANQGSEA. CDR3 length: 15 amino acids. CDR3 DNA: TGCAGCGCCCATCGCGGGGGGGCGTACCAAGAGACCCAGTACTTC. This sequence encodes CSAHRGGAYQETQYF.

The chain is built from TRBV7-2 and TRBJ1-3, with D possibly matching TRBD1 (5 bases). V gave up 3 bases and J gave up 0 bases, with 15 bases separating them. The CDR3 spans 17 residues. Germline V gene lookup returns CDR1 SGHTA and CDR2 FQGNSA. CDR3 nucleotides: TGTGCCAGCAGCTTCTCCGGGACCGGCTTCTCTGGAAACACCATATATTTT. As protein: CASSFSGTGFSGNTIYF.

V is TRBV5-1 and J is TRBJ2-3; D is uncertain. CDR1 SGHRS and CDR2 YFSETQ come from the germline V gene. V was shortened by 1 base and J by 0 bases, with 6 bases between the two germline ends. The CDR3 has 14 residues. CDR3 nucleotides: TGCGCCAGCAGCTTGTTAGGGAGCACAGATACGCAGTATTTT. This gives the protein CASSLLGSTDTQYF. Filled out from reference TRBV5-1 and TRBJ2-3, the complete variable domain reads KAGVTQTPRYLIKTRGQQVTLSCSPISGHRSVSWYQQTPGQGLQFLFEYFSETQRNKGNFPGRFSGRQFSNSRSEMNVSTLELGDSALYLCASSLLGSTDTQYFGPGTRLTVL.

This clone has more than one count but fewer than ten. The V call is TRBV7-9, the J call TRBJ2-3; D uncertain. Germline lookup yields CDR1 SEHNR and CDR2 FQNEAQ (reference sequence). V was cut by 5 bases and J by 5 bases, with 14 bases left in between. CDR3 length: 14 amino acids. CDR3 sequence (DNA): TGTGCCAGCAGCGCAACCTCCCTAGGAGATACGCAGTATTTT. Its protein is CASSATSLGDTQYF.